This paragraph reports one T cell receptor (beta chain). There is no known antigen for this receptor. There are no base qualities to consult, and no much larger clone falls within one base. The cohort consisted of some 730 healthy bone marrow donors. At the time of sampling, all cohort members were nominally healthy, though unrecorded immune exposures were likely present. The donor was CMV seronegative and belonged to the group of over 350 seronegative cohort members. A peripheral blood sample was collected from each donor, and TCR beta sequencing was performed on peripheral blood mononuclear cells. Genomic DNA was extracted from the blood cell samples with the Qiagen DNeasy Blood Extraction Kit. The receptor library was made with the immunoSEQ multiplex PCR assay. For the multiplex PCR, a mixture combining 60 forward primers for TCR Vbeta segments and 13 reverse primers for TCR Jbeta segments was used. The CDR3 region of rearranged TCR beta genes was amplified from genomic DNA by a multiplex PCR assay. Amplified TCR beta libraries were sequenced as 87-base-pair reads on the Illumina HiSeq System. The study's processing was this. A later analysis tallied 70 million to 100 million unique TCR beta chains across the 650 to 750 repertoires, and around 10 million of those chains were shared by two or more donors. To remove PCR and sequencing errors, raw reads were error-corrected and collapsed into unique sequences using a nearest-neighbor algorithm that merged closely related sequences. Alignment of CDR3 sequences to IMGT reference sequences was used to assign V, D and J gene segments. For a sequence to be retained, at least a six-nucleotide match to both a V gene segment and a J gene segment was required. A rearrangement was called productive if the CDR3 had no stop codons and remained in frame with V and J, and every other rearrangement was called non-productive. Following IMGT convention, CDR3 was defined as the stretch from the second conserved V-encoded cysteine up to the conserved J-encoded phenylalanine. The earlier analysis of about 570 of the donors excluded any sequence lacking an unambiguous match to a single V gene segment. In an earlier analysis of a few hundred of the donors, a V segment was called functional when productive rearrangements were above 56.7%, and segregating when the standard deviation between donors exceeded 5%. A statistical classification framework was built for diagnosing cytomegalovirus status from the catalog of TCR beta chain sequences. V and J gene assignment, in a later analysis, came from comparing TCR nucleotide sequences with IMGT/GENE-DB human TR gene sequences. A later analysis assigned CDR3 sequences and most-parsimonious VDJ recombination scenarios with the TCRdist pipeline. A later analysis defined each TCR beta chain by its CDR3 amino acid sequence plus V-gene family, and excluded reads lacking a unique V-gene family. A later analysis removed roughly 590 highly shared, low-generation-probability nucleotide sequences to deal with suspected cross-contamination and a sequencing artifact. In a later analysis, a clonal expansion index was calculated for each public chain from normalized within-repertoire ranks of inferred template counts. In a later analysis, generation probabilities were computed using a VDJ recombination model fitted to out-of-frame rearrangements, and the results were checked against IGoR. Hypergeometric tests were used in a later analysis to score TCR-TCR, TCR-HLA and TCR-CMV co-occurrence, with a repertoire-size bias correction applied to the TCR pairs. To estimate false discovery rates, a later analysis permuted the HLA or CMV assignments 20 times. In a later analysis, co-occurring TCRs were grouped using DBSCAN, with TCRdist sequence similarity added in when clustering inside HLA-allele-positive subsets. Co-occurrence clustering excluded repertoires with fewer than 30,000 or more than 120,000 public chains, plus five with anomalous nucleotide sharing. TCRdb took over this immuneACCESS table, retaining in-frame rearrangements with V and J assigned. Such tables are incomplete; in checked studies, under half of the missing clones stem from an unresolved V gene, and the remainder is unexplained. D and trimming were read from the DNA, whereas the V and J calls and clone size are those reported in that table. This sample comprises more than 150,000 clones, approximately 81% of them detected only once. The top ten constitute around 0.25% of the sample.

Relative to germline, V is missing 3 bases and J is missing 4 bases, with 7 bases of the junction outside any gene match. Measured from the cysteine to the phenylalanine, the CDR3 is 16 residues long. Only the CDR3 DNA stays, 48 bases, in frame from base 1. The germline V gene specifies SGHTA as CDR1 and FQGNSA as CDR2. The data were taken from a study of cytomegalovirus exposure and HLA in healthy donors (dated by TCRdb to the late 2010s). Describing the broader study: An earlier analysis of approximately 550 of the donors reported approximately 300 Gb of sequence data and 117 million unique TCR beta sequences from 150 million to 200 million T cells. Around 300 gigabases of sequencing data and 80 million or so unique TCR sequences were included in an early release covering 500 to 750 HLA-typed donors. Of the 300 to 400 genotyped donors, approximately 82% fell in the genetic ancestry cluster associated with self-reported Caucasian donors. The study aimed to test whether signatures of past pathogen exposure could be identified by cataloging public T cell receptors. The study used immunosequencing to profile the T cell repertoires of around 600 subjects and linked those repertoires to cytomegalovirus serostatus. A separate validation cohort of over a hundred different subjects was used in addition to the approximately 700-subject first cohort. The study combined high-throughput TCR immunosequencing, statistical association of individual TCRs with disease status, and machine learning to predict cytomegalovirus infection status. In a later analysis, previously published TCR beta repertoires from several hundred donors were re-analyzed and high-resolution HLA genotyping was added so that TCR occurrence patterns could be studied. Rather than using new phenotypic data, the later analysis identified candidate immune exposures from TCR beta sequences and from how often those sequences occurred across donors. An earlier analysis of more than 450 of the donors used high-throughput TCR beta sequencing to judge whether each TCR beta V gene segment behaved as functional or pseudogenic. Donor age, sex, ethnicity and CMV serostatus were compiled alongside the repertoire data. A later genetic analysis took genome-wide SNP genotypes for about 55% of the 666 donors and used that subset as a discovery cohort. All discovery cohort repertoires had been generated using a single sequencing platform. Both class I and class II loci were covered by HLA typing, at four-digit resolution. The number of typed donors differed by locus: roughly 629-630 for A, B, C, DRB1 and DQB1; some 500 for DQA1; fewer than 610 for DPA1; and around 450 for DPB1. A few DR-DQ haplotypes were treated as single units for association and clustering because of strong linkage in the cohort. Among about 360 genotyped donors of the cohort, an average of around 240,000 unique TCR beta nucleotide sequences were sequenced per donor, roughly a sixth of them non-productive.

What the research found in general, with its limitations: The classifier was reported to diagnose cytomegalovirus status with high specificity and sensitivity in both the original and validation cohorts. The study gave a list of more than 150 TCR beta chains associated with cytomegalovirus. According to a later analysis, TCR association rates differed among HLA loci, with DRB1 alleles showing the most associated TCRs and HLA-C alleles showing the fewest. In this cohort, only TCR beta chains were sequenced, and detectable features were limited by the absence of alpha or paired-chain data. While some public TCRs were present in many individuals, most TCR sequences turned up only very rarely across donors. In a later analysis, more than 15,000 TCR beta sequences were associated with specific HLA alleles at a false discovery rate of 0.05. Linkage disequilibrium might explain the correlated functional status among segregating V segments, but an unknown experimental factor could not be ruled out. HLA typing was unavailable for some donors at each locus, so association tests used only the typed subset. In an earlier analysis of 587 of the donors, most TCR beta V segments appeared in productive rearrangements about 90% or about 30% of the time, broadly matching IMGT annotations. A later analysis reported that several top co-occurrence clusters appeared linked to parvovirus B19, influenza, CMV and Epstein-Barr virus. In a later analysis, most CMV-associated TCR beta chains were found to appear HLA-restricted, with HLA associations seemingly driven largely by CMV exposure. According to a later genetic analysis, donors in an Asian-associated ancestry cluster had fewer N-insertions in productive TCRs than the approximately 650-donor mean. CMV serostatus was the only immune exposure information available for the cohort. When HLA alleles, especially DR and DQ, strongly co-occurred, TCR associations were difficult to assign to individual alleles. In vitro tests confirmed that a few of the cytomegalovirus-associated TCR beta chains recognize cytomegalovirus antigens. Presence/absence analyses assumed roughly uniform sequencing depth across donors, an assumption that may not hold. A further reported finding was that TCR beta sequences accurately predicted the HLA-A and HLA-B alleles for most subjects in the first cohort. Some IMGT-functional V segments, including TRBV6-2 and TRBV6-3, could not be distinguished by the 87-base-pair reads and were therefore excluded. According to the authors, the approach could potentially be generalized to other disease states and immunological phenotypes. The sequencing pipeline was judged likely to have produced a cluster of highly shared sequence variants as a technical artifact. Because counts were too low, seventeen rarely observed V segments, including chromosome 9 orphons, were excluded from the earlier analysis of 587 of the donors. In a later genetic analysis, a missense DCLRE1C variant was associated with V-gene and J-gene trimming of TCR beta chains, and the association was replicated in an independent cohort. A later analysis found that HLA-associated TCR beta chains were more clonally expanded and had lower generation probabilities than equally common non-associated chains.

The chain employs TRBV7-2 and TRBJ2-5; 11 of the junction bases match TRBD2. The source of this sequence is a boy aged 5-17 years in good health and CMV-seronegative. Sequenced: PBMCs. The DNA sequence is given as TGTGCCAGCAGCTTTATCCGCCTAGCGGGGGGAGAGACCCAGTACTTC. Translated, this gives CASSFIRLAGGETQYF.